The 24 T cell receptor beta chains below all came from one sample that was sequenced in a study of CD8+ T cells in alopecia areata. Extracted RNA was reverse transcribed into cDNA, the sequencing template. The table came from immunoSEQ multiplex PCR; TCRdb's copy has only in-frame clones and leaves some out. The sample carries about 70,000 clones, approximately 29% recorded once. Stated treatment: oral pan-JAK inhibitor, 5-10 mg twice daily. This specimen consisted of CD8+ T cells sorted from blood, obtained at week 4, from a patient treated with tofacitinib. These receptors originate from a human donor with alopecia areata.

A few counts support this clone. The chain combines TRBV30 with TRBJ2-7; 9 bases are a match to TRBD2. Germline lookup yields CDR1 GTSNPN and CDR2 SVGIG (reference sequence). V lost 4 bases to trimming and J lost 3 bases; unmatched junction nucleotides: 10. There are 15 residues in the CDR3. CDR3 nucleotides: TGTGCCTGGAAGGCGGGCGGGAGGGCCTTCTACGAGCAGTACTTC. Protein product: CAWKAGGRAFYEQYF.

The chain links TRBV2 to TRBJ2-6; D unresolved. Germline loops: CDR1 SNHLY, CDR2 FYNNEI. V lost 9 bases and J 2 bases, leaving 23 bases between the germline ends. The length of the CDR3 is 18 residues. The CDR3 nucleotides are TGTGCCAGGGGTACCGCGGCAGGCTCTGGAGCTGGGGCCAACGTCCTGACTTTC. Its protein is CARGTAAGSGAGANVLTF. Using reference TRBV2 and TRBJ2-6 for the parts outside the CDR3, the full variable domain is EPEVTQTPSHQVTQMGQEVILRCVPISNHLYFYWYRQILGQKVEFLVSFYNNEISEKSEIFDDQFSVERPDGSNFTLKIRSTKLEDSAMYFCARGTAAGSGAGANVLTFGAGSRLTVL.

This clone was counted a few times. The chain employs TRBV9 and TRBJ1-2; tentatively, D is TRBD1 (6 bases). V was pared by 0 bases and J by 0 bases, with 6 bases between. CDR3 length equals 14 residues. Germline-derived CDR1 and CDR2 are SGDLS and YYNGEE. CDR3 sequence reads: CASSVAGANYGYTF. In DNA, the CDR3 is TGTGCCAGCAGCGTAGCAGGGGCTAACTATGGCTACACCTTC.

The chain recombines TRBV9 with TRBJ1-1; TRBD1 matches at 11 bases. The junction had 0 bases not matched to a gene; V was cut back by 0 bases and J by 8 bases. This CDR3 is 13 amino acids long. CDR1 SGDLS and CDR2 YYNGEE come from the germline V gene. The CDR3 coding sequence is TGTGCCAGCAGCGTAGGGACAGGGGGCGAAGCTTTCTTT. Amino acids: CASSVGTGGEAFF.

This chain uses TRBV15 with TRBJ2-1; TRBD2 agrees at 8 bases. Per germline, CDR1 LNHNV and CDR2 YYDKDF (reference sequence). The CDR3 length is 11 residues. V trimming: 8 bases; J trimming: 10 bases; junction bases outside the gene matches: 4. CDR3 region: CATAGGREQFF. Written as DNA, the CDR3 is TGTGCCACCGCGGGAGGCAGGGAGCAGTTCTTC.

The gene calls are TRBV15 and TRBJ2-7; 7 nucleotides agree with TRBD2. The length of the CDR3 is 14 residues. J lost 2 bases, V lost 5 bases, and 6 bases had no gene match. The germline V gene has CDR1 LNHNV and CDR2 YYDKDF (reference sequence). In DNA form, the CDR3 reads TGTGCCACCAGCCTAGGGAGGGTAACCTACGAGCAGTACTTC. It translates to CATSLGRVTYEQYF.

V and J are TRBV29-1 and TRBJ2-5, with TRBD2 matching over 7 bases. The CDR3 sequence is 12 residues long. V lost 6 bases and J lost 1; bases outside the gene matches: 2. Germline V CDR1 and CDR2: SQVTM, ANQGSEA. The CDR3: CSVGGSQETQYF. DNA of the CDR3: TGCAGCGTGGGGGGGAGCCAAGAGACCCAGTACTTC.

This clone was picked up a small number of times. CDR3 DNA: TGTGCCTGGTTAAGGCAGGGGTATGGCTACACCTTC. This translates into CAWLRQGYGYTF. This chain links TRBV30 with TRBJ1-2, with D tentatively TRBD1 (6 bases). This CDR3 is 12 amino acids long. The germline CDR1 and CDR2 sequences are GTSNPN and SVGIG (reference sequence). V was pared by 5 bases and J by 5 bases, with 12 bases between.

Only a few counts were recorded for this clone. The CDR3 reads CSVGRGEYEQYF. CDR3 nucleotides: TGCAGCGTTGGGCGGGGGGAGTACGAGCAGTACTTC. J is TRBJ2-7 and V is TRBV29-1; TRBD2 agrees at 8 bases. The V gene's germline CDR1 is SQVTM and CDR2 ANQGSEA. Trimming cost V 4 bases and J 4 bases; bases outside gene matches: 3. There are 12 residues in the CDR3.

This clone was observed a few times. The J gene is TRBJ2-1, the V gene TRBV29-1, with 9 bases lining up with TRBD2. V lost 4 bases and J lost 4; bases outside the gene matches: 5. The CDR3 has 14 amino acids. Germline lookup yields CDR1 SQVTM and CDR2 ANQGSEA. The chain's CDR3 is CSVATSGRYNEQFF. The CDR3 DNA sequence: TGCAGCGTTGCGACTAGCGGTCGTTACAATGAGCAGTTCTTC.

This clone came up many times. This chain uses TRBV13 with TRBJ2-5, with D uncertain. The V gene's germline CDR1 is PRHDT and CDR2 FYEKMQ (reference sequence). The length of the CDR3 is 12 residues. Trimming pared 3 bases from V and 1 base from J, leaving 3 bases between. In DNA, the CDR3 is TGTGCCAGCAGCTTCGGCCAAGAGACCCAGTACTTC. Translating gives CASSFGQETQYF.

This clone was counted between two and nine times. The V gene is TRBV29-1, the J gene TRBJ2-7; D is ambiguous. This CDR3 comprises 13 residues. Germline CDR1 is SQVTM and CDR2 is ANQGSEA. V was cut by 1 base and J by 0 bases, with 7 bases left in between. In nucleotides, the CDR3 is TGCAGCGTTGAAGTAGTCGGCTCCTACGAGCAGTACTTC. Translation gives CSVEVVGSYEQYF.

In its sample, this clone was seen a few times. The J gene is TRBJ2-1, the V gene TRBV9; maybe TRBD1 (5 bases). The V gene's germline CDR1 is SGDLS and CDR2 YYNGEE. This CDR3 contains 14 residues. Deletions cut 4 bases from V and 2 bases from J, with 10 bases between. CDR3 in DNA: TGTGCCAGCAGCCTCCGGACAACCTACAATGAGCAGTTCTTC. Its protein is CASSLRTTYNEQFF.

V and J are TRBV27 and TRBJ1-1; possibly TRBD1 for D (6 bases). The CDR3 spans 14 residues. V was shortened by 4 bases and J by 2 bases, with 11 bases between the two germline ends. Per the germline V gene, CDR1 is MNHEY and CDR2 is SMNVEV (reference sequence). CDR3: CASSSRGLNTEAFF. The CDR3 DNA sequence: TGTGCCAGCAGTTCCAGGGGCCTTAACACTGAAGCTTTCTTT.

The V and J genes are TRBV9 and TRBJ2-7; D might be TRBD1 (7 bases). The CDR3 is made up of 15 amino acids. CDR1 and CDR2 (germline): SGDLS, YYNGEE. Trimming removed 0 bases from V and 1 base from J, with 11 bases in between. CDR3 sequence: CASSVGAGGSYEQYF. The CDR3 DNA is TGTGCCAGCAGCGTAGGGGCAGGGGGGTCCTACGAGCAGTACTTC.

This clone has more than one count but fewer than ten. The genes are TRBV7-9 and TRBJ1-2, with D possibly being TRBD1 (5 bases). The CDR3 is 11 amino acids. Trimming took 7 bases from V and 8 from J, leaving 11 bases between them. Germline assignment: CDR1 SEHNR and CDR2 FQNEAQ (reference sequence). CDR3 in DNA: TGTGCCAGCACTCCGGGGGAAGGCTACACCTTC. Translating gives CASTPGEGYTF.

The chain couples TRBV14 to TRBJ2-5; either TRBD1 or TRBD2 may supply D (5 bases each). The V gene's germline CDR1 is SGHDN and CDR2 FVKESK. The CDR3 length is 13 residues. V was clipped by 2 bases and J by 5 bases, with 9 bases between them. The CDR3 reads CASSQWGFETQYF. The CDR3 nucleotides are TGTGCCAGCAGCCAATGGGGGTTTGAGACCCAGTACTTC.

The V and J genes are TRBV15 and TRBJ2-2; tentatively, D is TRBD1 or TRBD2 (5 bases each). Germline CDR1 reads LNHNV; CDR2 reads YYDKDF (reference sequence). Trimming shortened V by 8 bases and J by 2 bases, and 9 bases separated the two germline ends. The CDR3 runs 13 residues. The CDR3 region is CATGGRNTGELFF. The CDR3 region has the DNA TGTGCCACCGGGGGACGCAACACCGGGGAGCTGTTTTTT.

This clone was seen only a few times. The chain employs TRBV27 and TRBJ2-7; 9 bases agree with TRBD1. The CDR3 has 12 residues. V was clipped by 6 bases and J by 7 bases; unmatched bases: 4. In germline, CDR1 is MNHEY, CDR2 SMNVEV (reference sequence). The CDR3 nucleotides read TGTGCCAGCAGGGGGGACAGGGAAGAGCAGTACTTC. Protein: CASRGDREEQYF.

This chain connects TRBV7-2 to TRBJ2-5; 15 nucleotides line up with TRBD2. CDR1 and CDR2 from the germline V gene are SGHTA and FQGNSA. With 4 bases clipped from V and 9 bases from J, the junction kept 12 bases outside the gene matches. The CDR3 runs to 17 residues. For the CDR3, the DNA is TGTGCCAGCAGCTGGAGAGGACTAGCGGGAGGGAACGTGGCCCAGTACTTC. Translating it yields CASSWRGLAGGNVAQYF.

The chain employs TRBV30 and TRBJ1-2; D is perhaps TRBD1 (6 bases). V was shortened by 5 bases and J by 2 bases, with 9 bases between the two germline ends. The germline V gene has CDR1 GTSNPN and CDR2 SVGIG (reference sequence). CDR3 size: 12 residues. The CDR3 here is CAWAQGNYGYTF. CDR3 in DNA: TGTGCCTGGGCCCAGGGGAACTATGGCTACACCTTC. The variable domain in full, with the rest retrieved from reference TRBV30 and TRBJ1-2, is SQTIHQWPATLVQPVGSPLSLECTVEGTSNPNLYWYRQAAGRGLQLLFYSVGIGQISSEVPQNLSASRPQDRQFILSSKKLLLSDSGFYLCAWAQGNYGYTFGSGTRLTVV.

This sequence joins TRBV27 and TRBJ2-3; D assignment may be TRBD1 or TRBD2 (5 bases each). Germline lookup yields CDR1 MNHEY and CDR2 SMNVEV (reference sequence). CDR3 size: 11 residues. V lost 8 bases and J lost 3, with 6 bases in between. CDR3 in DNA: TGTGCCAGCGGGGGAACAGATACGCAGTATTTT. This codes for CASGGTDTQYF.

The sample holds a few counts of this clone. The chain uses TRBV7-9 and TRBJ2-5; TRBD1 aligns across 10 bases. Gene TRBJ2-7 matches the end of the DNA better, so the J call may be wrong. The V gene's germline CDR1 is SEHNR and CDR2 FQNEAQ (reference sequence). This CDR3 region has 14 residues. CDR3 residues: CASSLTGGTYEQYF. In DNA form, the CDR3 reads TGTGCCAGCAGCTTGACAGGGGGCACCTACGAGCAGTACTTC.

CDR3 coding DNA: TGTGCCAGCAGTAGGGGGTTGCGGCCCCAGCATTTT. Translation: CASSRGLRPQHF. J is TRBJ1-5 and V is TRBV2; weak D call: TRBD1 (6 bases). The CDR3 length is 12 residues. V dropped 5 bases and J dropped 9 bases, with 11 bases sitting between them. CDR1 is SNHLY and CDR2 is FYNNEI in the germline V gene.